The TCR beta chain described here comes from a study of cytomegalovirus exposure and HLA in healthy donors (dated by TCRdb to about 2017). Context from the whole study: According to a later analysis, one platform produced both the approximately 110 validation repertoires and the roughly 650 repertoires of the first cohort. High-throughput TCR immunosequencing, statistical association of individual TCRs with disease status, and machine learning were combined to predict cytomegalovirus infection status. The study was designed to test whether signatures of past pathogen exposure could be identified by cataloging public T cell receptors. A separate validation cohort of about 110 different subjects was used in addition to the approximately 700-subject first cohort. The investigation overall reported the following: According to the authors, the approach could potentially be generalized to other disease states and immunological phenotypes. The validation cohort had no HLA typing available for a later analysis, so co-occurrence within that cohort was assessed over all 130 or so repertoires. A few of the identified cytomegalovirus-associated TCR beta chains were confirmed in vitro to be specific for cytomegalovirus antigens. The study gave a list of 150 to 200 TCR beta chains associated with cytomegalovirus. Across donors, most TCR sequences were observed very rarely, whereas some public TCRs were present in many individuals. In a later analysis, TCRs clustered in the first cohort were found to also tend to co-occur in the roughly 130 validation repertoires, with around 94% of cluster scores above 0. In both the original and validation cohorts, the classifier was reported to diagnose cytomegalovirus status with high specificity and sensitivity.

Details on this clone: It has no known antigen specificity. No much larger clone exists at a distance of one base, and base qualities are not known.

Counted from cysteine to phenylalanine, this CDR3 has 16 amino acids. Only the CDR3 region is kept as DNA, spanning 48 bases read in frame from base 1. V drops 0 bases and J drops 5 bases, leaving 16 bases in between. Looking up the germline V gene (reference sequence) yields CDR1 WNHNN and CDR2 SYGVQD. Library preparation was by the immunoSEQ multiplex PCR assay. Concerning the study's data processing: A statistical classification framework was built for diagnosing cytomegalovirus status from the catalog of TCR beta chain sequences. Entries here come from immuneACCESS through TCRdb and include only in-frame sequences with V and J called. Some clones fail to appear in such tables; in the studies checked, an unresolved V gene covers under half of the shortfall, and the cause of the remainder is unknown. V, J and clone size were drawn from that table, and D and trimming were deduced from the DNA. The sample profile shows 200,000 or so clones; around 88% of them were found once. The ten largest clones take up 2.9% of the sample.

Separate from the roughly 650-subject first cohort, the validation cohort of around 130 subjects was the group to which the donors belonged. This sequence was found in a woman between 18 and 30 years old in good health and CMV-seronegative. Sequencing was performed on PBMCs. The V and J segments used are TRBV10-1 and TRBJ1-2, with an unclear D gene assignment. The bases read TGCGCCAGCAGTGAGTCGAGTCTTCTTTGCTTTTATGGCTACACCTTC. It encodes CASSESSLLCFYGYTF.